This TCR beta chain was sequenced during a study of T cells after yellow fever vaccination. In TCRdb, the 5' RACE reads were re-called with MiXCR into one record per CDR3 protein. The sample holds hundreds of thousands of distinct CDR3 sequences, less than 20% seen once. The V gene's germline CDR1 is MNHNS and CDR2 SASEGT. The ends lost 7 bases at V and 5 bases at J; junction bases unmatched: 6. The CDR3 consists of 13 residues. Sample: PBMCs, taken 4 to 6 days after the first yellow fever vaccination. The clonotype originates from a man between 18 and 35 years old who received the YFV17D yellow fever vaccine. The chain uses TRBV6-1 and TRBJ1-1; 8 bases match TRBD1. The DNA of the CDR3 is TGTGCCAGCAACCAGGGGGCCGGTACTGAAGCTTTCTTT. This encodes CASNQGAGTEAFF.